This entry lists 13 T cell receptor beta chains sequenced from one sample in a study of blood T cell repertoires in COVID-19. Method: immunoSEQ multiplex PCR; TCRdb's copy keeps in-frame clones and lacks some. The sample records about 140,000 clones, around 90% being singletons. Specimen: peripheral blood. Source of these receptors: a human donor in a cohort sampled during active COVID-19.

This clone was seen only once. The CDR3 DNA sequence: TGTGCCAGCAGTTACGACAGGAGCTCCTACAATGAGCAGTTCTTC. This translates into CASSYDRSSYNEQFF. The gene calls are TRBV6-5 and TRBJ2-1; a weak D match, TRBD1 (6 bases). This CDR3 is 15 amino acids long. The ends were cut back, 2 bases at V and 0 bases at J, with 8 bases in the middle. CDR1 and CDR2 from the germline V gene are MNHEY and SVGAGI.

V is TRBV27 and J is TRBJ2-5; 12 bases are shared with TRBD2. V gave up 5 bases and J gave up 5 bases; unmatched junction bases: 3. This CDR3 comprises 14 residues. CDR1 and CDR2 (germline): MNHEY, SMNVEV (reference sequence). CDR3 amino acids: CASSPGLAGETQYF. CDR3 DNA sequence: TGTGCCAGCAGTCCGGGACTAGCGGGCGAGACCCAGTACTTC.

This clone was picked up one time. The chain uses TRBV20-1 and TRBJ2-1; possible D gene TRBD1, 5 bases. Germline assignment: CDR1 DFQATT and CDR2 SNEGSKA (reference sequence). V lost 3 bases and J 6 bases, leaving 6 bases between the germline ends. This CDR3 region has 11 residues. This CDR3 reads CSARTANEQFF. CDR3 in DNA: TGCAGTGCTAGGACAGCCAATGAGCAGTTCTTC.

The chain couples TRBV24-1 to TRBJ1-5, with 8 nucleotides matching TRBD1. CDR3 length: 18 residues. Per germline, CDR1 KGHDR and CDR2 SFDVKD. V shed 5 bases, J shed 2 bases, and the junction held 13 bases outside the gene matches. CDR3 protein: CATSVPQEDREGNQPQHF. The DNA for the CDR3 is TGTGCCACCAGTGTTCCCCAAGAGGACAGGGAGGGCAATCAGCCCCAGCATTTT.

The chain combines TRBV11-2 with TRBJ1-2; tentative D call: TRBD1 (5 bases). The V end was cut by 4 bases, the J end by 3 bases, with 18 bases between. This CDR3 has 16 amino acids. The germline CDR1 and CDR2 sequences are SGHAT and FQNNGV. In nucleotides, the CDR3 is TGTGCCAGCAGCTCTCACCTTCTTATAGGGGACTATGGCTACACCTTC. Translation: CASSSHLLIGDYGYTF.

The V and J genes are TRBV5-1 and TRBJ2-1; no clear D. V gave up 0 bases and J gave up 3 bases, with 4 bases separating them. Germline loops: CDR1 SGHRS, CDR2 YFSETQ. The CDR3 is 13 amino acids. In DNA, the CDR3 is TGCGCCAGCAGCTTGGATCGCTACAATGAGCAGTTCTTC. It codes for CASSLDRYNEQFF.

The chain links TRBV6-5 to TRBJ2-2; D remains unclear. Germline V gene sequence: CDR1 MNHEY, CDR2 SVGAGI. The CDR3 loop spans 12 amino acids. V was pared by 6 bases and J by 2 bases, with 4 bases between. CDR3 sequence: CASSQNTGELFF. CDR3 in DNA: TGTGCCAGCAGCCAAAACACCGGGGAGCTGTTTTTT.

This rearrangement joins TRBV27 to TRBJ1-6, with 8 bases aligning to TRBD1. The CDR3 length is 15 residues. After removal of 5 bases from V and 4 bases from J, the junction contained 4 bases not matched to a gene. Germline values: CDR1 MNHEY, CDR2 SMNVEV (reference sequence). The CDR3 sequence is CASSKRQGYNSPLHF. In DNA, the CDR3 is TGTGCCAGCAGTAAAAGACAGGGGTATAATTCACCCCTCCACTTT.

The chain recombines TRBV28 with TRBJ1-5, with TRBD1 identical over 8 bases. The CDR3 extends over 16 amino acids. V gave up 6 bases and J gave up 1 base; unmatched junction bases: 8. The germline gives CDR1 MDHEN, CDR2 SYDVKM. CDR3 protein: CASSPPGQASNQPQHF. CDR3 DNA sequence: TGTGCCAGCAGCCCACCGGGACAGGCGAGCAATCAGCCCCAGCATTTT.

This clone was observed a few times. The chain is built from TRBV6-5 and TRBJ2-5; no definite D call. The length of the CDR3 is 13 residues. V lost 5 bases, J lost 1 base, and 8 bases lay in between. In germline, CDR1 is MNHEY, CDR2 SVGAGI. CDR3 loop: CASSRRLQETQYF. CDR3 sequence (DNA): TGTGCCAGCAGTCGGCGGCTCCAAGAGACCCAGTACTTC.

The genes are TRBV9 and TRBJ1-3; 7 bases map to TRBD1. Germline loops: CDR1 SGDLS, CDR2 YYNGEE. Trimming at V came to 3 bases and at J to 2 bases, leaving 2 bases not matched to a gene. This CDR3 comprises 14 residues. CDR3 amino acids: CASSATGPGNTIYF. Here the CDR3 DNA reads TGTGCCAGCAGCGCGACAGGGCCTGGAAACACCATATATTTT.

This rearrangement joins TRBV9 to TRBJ2-7, with TRBD1 as a possible D gene (5 bases). CDR1 and CDR2 from the germline V gene are SGDLS and YYNGEE. The CDR3 covers 13 residues. Trimming left V 3 bases short and J 3 bases short, with 10 bases between. CDR3 in amino acids: CASSADSDYEQYF. For the CDR3, the DNA is TGTGCCAGCAGCGCCGACAGCGACTACGAGCAGTACTTC.

This clone was seen just once. This chain connects TRBV6-2 or TRBV6-3 to TRBJ2-2; 12 bases agree with TRBD2. The CDR3 extends over 16 amino acids. Germline lookup yields CDR1 MNHEY and CDR2 SVGEGT. V was clipped by 6 bases and J by 8 bases; unmatched bases: 10. The CDR3 DNA sequence: TGTGCCAGCAGCCCTGAGACTAGCGGGAGAGGTGGGGAGCTGTTTTTT. Protein: CASSPETSGRGGELFF.